This paragraph reports one T cell receptor (beta chain). Its antigen is undetermined. Germline loops: CDR1 SGHRS, CDR2 YFSETQ. CDR3 length: 15 amino acids. The V end lost 4 bases, the J end lost 2 bases, and 15 bases lay between the germline ends. This record belongs to a study of T cell responses to AZD1222 COVID-19 vaccine. Study-wide findings and caveats: Clonal diversity may have been underestimated, and the donors were mostly white British, with more females than males. Nearly half of unique spike-specific TCRs reportedly avoided B.1.351 and B.1.1.7 mutated regions.

Only in-frame clones appear in the TCRdb table, and some are missing; sequencing was by immunoSEQ multiplex PCR. The sample yields 75,000 to 90,000 clones, more than 70% seen once. This clonotype was sampled from an adult in good health. J is TRBJ1-2 and V is TRBV5-1; tentatively, D is TRBD1 (5 bases). This specimen consisted of peripheral blood, obtained on day 0 of AZD1222 vaccination. In DNA, the CDR3 is TGCGCCAGCAGCCTTGGGCCCCAGGGAAACTATGGCTACACCTTC. The encoded protein is CASSLGPQGNYGYTF.